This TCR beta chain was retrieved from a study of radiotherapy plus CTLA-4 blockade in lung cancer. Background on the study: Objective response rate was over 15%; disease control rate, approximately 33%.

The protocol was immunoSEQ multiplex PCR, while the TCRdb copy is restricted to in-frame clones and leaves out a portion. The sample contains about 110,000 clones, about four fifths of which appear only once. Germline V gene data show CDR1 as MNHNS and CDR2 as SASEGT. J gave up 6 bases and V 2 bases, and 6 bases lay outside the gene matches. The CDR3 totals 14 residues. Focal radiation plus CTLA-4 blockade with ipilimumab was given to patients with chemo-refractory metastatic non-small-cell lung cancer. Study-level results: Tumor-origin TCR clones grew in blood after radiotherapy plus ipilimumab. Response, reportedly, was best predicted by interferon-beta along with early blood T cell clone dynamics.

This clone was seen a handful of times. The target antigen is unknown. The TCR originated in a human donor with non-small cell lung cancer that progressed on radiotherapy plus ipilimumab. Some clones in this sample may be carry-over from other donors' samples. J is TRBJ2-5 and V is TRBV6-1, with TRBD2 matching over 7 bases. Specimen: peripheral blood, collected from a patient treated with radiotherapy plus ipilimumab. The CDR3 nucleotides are TGTGCCAGCAGTGAAAGTGGGGGGGTGAAGACCCAGTACTTC. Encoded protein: CASSESGGVKTQYF.